A selection of T cell receptor beta chains follows, all from one sample in a study of blood T cell repertoires in COVID-19. The repertoire was sequenced with immunoSEQ multiplex PCR; TCRdb's copy has only in-frame clones and lacks some. The data contain some 370,000 clones, roughly nine tenths of them singletons. Sequenced material: peripheral blood. The source of these receptors is a man aged 40-49 years with acute or convalescent COVID-19. CDR3s include the opening cysteine and the closing phenylalanine or tryptophan. Fields, in order: J gene, D gene, V gene, clone size, CDR3 protein, CDR3 DNA. D genes are given only for firm matches. Clone size is stated in some rows and not others, as once, few, many or a class when expanded.

>TRBJ1-1|.|TRBV6-5|.
CASSYYTNTEAFF
TGTGCCAGCAGTTACTACACCAACACTGAAGCTTTCTTT
>TRBJ2-5|TRBD1|TRBV6-6|.
CASDPGQGTRQETQYF
TGTGCCAGCGATCCGGGACAGGGAACGCGCCAAGAGACCCAGTACTTC
>TRBJ1-2|.|TRBV7-2|.
CASSLVSRYGYTF
TGTGCCAGCAGCTTAGTGTCCAGATATGGCTACACCTTC
>TRBJ1-5|.|TRBV5-6|.
CASSRWGGNQPQHF
TGTGCCAGCAGCCGGTGGGGAGGCAATCAGCCCCAGCATTTT
>TRBJ1-4|TRBD1|TRBV27|.
CASSPPGGAGEKLFF
TGTGCCAGCAGTCCCCCAGGGGGCGCGGGTGAAAAACTGTTTTTT
>TRBJ1-1|.|TRBV29-1|.
CSAVKTGNTEAFF
TGCAGCGCCGTAAAGACGGGGAACACTGAAGCTTTCTTT
>TRBJ1-2|TRBD1|TRBV11-2|.
CASSSNSGTVTGYTF
TGTGCCAGCAGCTCCAACTCCGGGACAGTTACAGGCTACACCTTC
>TRBJ1-2|.|TRBV4-1|.
CASSQPGANYGYTF
TGCGCCAGCAGCCAACCGGGAGCTAACTATGGCTACACCTTC
>TRBJ2-7|TRBD2|TRBV3-1/TRBV3-2|.
CASSPPGRGSYEQYF
TGTGCCAGCAGCCCCCCCGGGAGGGGGTCCTACGAGCAGTACTTC
>TRBJ2-7|TRBD2|TRBV27|.
CASKKSGTSYEQYF
TGTGCCAGCAAAAAAAGCGGGACCTCCTACGAGCAGTACTTC
>TRBJ1-3|.|TRBV11-2|.
CASSPLGGSWSVSGNTIYF
TGTGCCAGCAGCCCTCTGGGGGGGTCGTGGTCTGTTTCTGGAAACACCATATATTTT
>TRBJ2-1|.|TRBV27|.
CASSLRGGSSYNEQFF
TGTGCCAGCAGTCTCCGTGGAGGGAGCTCCTACAATGAGCAGTTCTTC
>TRBJ2-2|.|TRBV5-6|.
CASSFLQGVNTGELFF
TGTGCCAGCAGCTTTTTACAGGGAGTGAACACCGGGGAGCTGTTTTTT
>TRBJ1-5|.|TRBV5-6|.
CASSRTGSGNQPQHF
TGTGCCAGCAGCCGTACAGGGTCTGGCAATCAGCCCCAGCATTTT
>TRBJ2-7|TRBD1|TRBV10-3|once
CAGADRYYEQYF
TGTGCCGGCGCGGACAGGTACTACGAGCAGTACTTC
>TRBJ2-3|TRBD2|TRBV7-3|.
CASSVGLGVGDTQYF
TGTGCCAGCAGCGTCGGACTAGGGGTCGGAGATACGCAGTATTTT
>TRBJ1-1|.|TRBV5-1|.
CASSLVAGNTEAFF
TGCGCCAGCAGCTTGGTGGCAGGCAACACTGAAGCTTTCTTT
>TRBJ1-5|.|TRBV12-3/TRBV12-4|.
CASSLPGQPQHF
TGTGCCAGCAGCCTCCCGGGGCAGCCCCAGCATTTT
>TRBJ2-3|TRBD2|TRBV28|.
CASTYLGLAGDQGEADTQYF
TGTGCCAGCACCTACCTCGGGCTAGCGGGAGACCAGGGCGAGGCAGATACGCAGTATTTT
>TRBJ1-1|.|TRBV19|.
CASSSTENTEAFF
TGTGCCAGTAGCAGTACAGAAAACACTGAAGCTTTCTTT
>TRBJ2-7|.|TRBV6-5|.
CASSSGFGQGARDF
.
>TRBJ2-1|.|TRBV7-3|.
CASSFRDFDEQFF
TGTGCCAGCAGCTTCCGGGACTTCGACGAGCAGTTCTTC
>TRBJ2-1|.|TRBV27|.
CASSLRGNEQFF
TGTGCCAGCAGTTTAAGAGGTAATGAGCAGTTCTTC
>TRBJ1-4|.|TRBV5-5|.
CASSSQGFPNEKLFF
TGTGCCAGCAGCTCCCAGGGTTTCCCTAATGAAAAACTGTTTTTT
>TRBJ1-6|.|TRBV3-1/TRBV3-2|few
CASSQGVNNPSPLHF
TGTGCCAGCAGCCAAGGTGTCAACAACCCTTCACCCCTCCACTTT
>TRBJ2-2|.|TRBV25-1|.
CASNYPNGELFF
TGTGCCAGCAACTACCCGAACGGGGAGCTGTTTTTT
>TRBJ2-3|TRBD1|TRBV7-3|once
CASSLTIQGADTQYF
TGTGCCAGCAGCTTAACGATACAGGGGGCAGATACGCAGTATTTT
>TRBJ1-5|.|TRBV7-6|.
CASSLDGGPGNQPQHF
TGTGCCAGCAGCTTAGACGGGGGGCCCGGCAATCAGCCCCAGCATTTT
>TRBJ1-2|TRBD1|TRBV10-3|.
CAISAGQGFYGYTF
TGTGCCATCAGTGCAGGACAGGGTTTCTATGGCTACACCTTC
>TRBJ2-3|.|TRBV5-4|.
CASSLDYQSTDTQYF
TGTGCCAGCAGCTTGGACTACCAAAGCACAGATACGCAGTATTTT
>TRBJ1-3|.|TRBV3-1/TRBV3-2|once
CASSRELRASGNTIYF
TGCGCCAGCAGCCGCGAACTTCGCGCCTCTGGAAACACCATATATTTT
>TRBJ1-4|.|TRBV28|.
CASSSPRARAEKLFF
TGTGCCAGCAGTTCCCCCCGGGCCAGGGCTGAAAAACTGTTTTTT